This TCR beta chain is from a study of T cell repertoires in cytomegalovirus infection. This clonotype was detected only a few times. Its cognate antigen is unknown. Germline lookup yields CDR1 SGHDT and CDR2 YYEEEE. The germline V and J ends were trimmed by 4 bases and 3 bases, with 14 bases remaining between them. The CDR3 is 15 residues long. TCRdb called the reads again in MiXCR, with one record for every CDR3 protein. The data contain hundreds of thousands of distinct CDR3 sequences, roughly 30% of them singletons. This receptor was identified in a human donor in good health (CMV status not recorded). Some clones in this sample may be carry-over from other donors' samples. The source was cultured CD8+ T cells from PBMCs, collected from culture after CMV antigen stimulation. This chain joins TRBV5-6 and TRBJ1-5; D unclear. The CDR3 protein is CASSLRWVNNQPQHF. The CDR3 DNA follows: TGTGCCAGCAGCCTCCGTTGGGTAAACAATCAGCCCCAGCATTTT.